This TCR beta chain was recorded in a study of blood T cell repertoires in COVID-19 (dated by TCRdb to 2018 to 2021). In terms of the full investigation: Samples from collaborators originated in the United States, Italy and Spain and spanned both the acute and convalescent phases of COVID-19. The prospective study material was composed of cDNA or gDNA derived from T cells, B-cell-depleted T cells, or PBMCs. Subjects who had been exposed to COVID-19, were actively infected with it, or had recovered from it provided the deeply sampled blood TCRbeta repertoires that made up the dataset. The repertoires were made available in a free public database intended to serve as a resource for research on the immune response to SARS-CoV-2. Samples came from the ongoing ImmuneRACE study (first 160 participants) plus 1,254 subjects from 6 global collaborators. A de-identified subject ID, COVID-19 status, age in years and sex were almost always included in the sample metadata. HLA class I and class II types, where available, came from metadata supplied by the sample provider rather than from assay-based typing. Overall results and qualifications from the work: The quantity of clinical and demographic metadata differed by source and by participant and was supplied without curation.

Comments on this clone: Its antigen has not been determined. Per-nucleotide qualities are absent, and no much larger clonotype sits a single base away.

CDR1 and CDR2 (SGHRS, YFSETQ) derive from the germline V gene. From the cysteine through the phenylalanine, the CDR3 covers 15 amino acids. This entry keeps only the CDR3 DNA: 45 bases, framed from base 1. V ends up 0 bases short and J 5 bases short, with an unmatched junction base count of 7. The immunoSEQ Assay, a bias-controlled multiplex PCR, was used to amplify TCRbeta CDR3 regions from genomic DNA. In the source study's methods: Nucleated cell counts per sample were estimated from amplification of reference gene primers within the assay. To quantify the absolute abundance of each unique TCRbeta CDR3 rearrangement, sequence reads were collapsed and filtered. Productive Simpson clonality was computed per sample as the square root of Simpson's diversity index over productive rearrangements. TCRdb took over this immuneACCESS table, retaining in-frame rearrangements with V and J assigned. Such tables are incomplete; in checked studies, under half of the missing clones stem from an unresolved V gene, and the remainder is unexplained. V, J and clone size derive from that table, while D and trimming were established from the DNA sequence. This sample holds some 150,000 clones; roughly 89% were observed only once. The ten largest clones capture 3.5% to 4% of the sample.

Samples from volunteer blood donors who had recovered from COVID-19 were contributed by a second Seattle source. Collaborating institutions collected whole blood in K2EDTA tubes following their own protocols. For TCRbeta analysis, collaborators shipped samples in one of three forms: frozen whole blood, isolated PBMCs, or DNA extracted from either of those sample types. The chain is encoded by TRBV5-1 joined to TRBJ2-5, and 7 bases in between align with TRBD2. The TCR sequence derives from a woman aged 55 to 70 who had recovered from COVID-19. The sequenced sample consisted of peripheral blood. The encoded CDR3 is CASSLGSRGGETQYF. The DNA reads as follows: TGCGCCAGCAGCTTGGGATCACGGGGAGGGGAGACCCAGTACTTC.